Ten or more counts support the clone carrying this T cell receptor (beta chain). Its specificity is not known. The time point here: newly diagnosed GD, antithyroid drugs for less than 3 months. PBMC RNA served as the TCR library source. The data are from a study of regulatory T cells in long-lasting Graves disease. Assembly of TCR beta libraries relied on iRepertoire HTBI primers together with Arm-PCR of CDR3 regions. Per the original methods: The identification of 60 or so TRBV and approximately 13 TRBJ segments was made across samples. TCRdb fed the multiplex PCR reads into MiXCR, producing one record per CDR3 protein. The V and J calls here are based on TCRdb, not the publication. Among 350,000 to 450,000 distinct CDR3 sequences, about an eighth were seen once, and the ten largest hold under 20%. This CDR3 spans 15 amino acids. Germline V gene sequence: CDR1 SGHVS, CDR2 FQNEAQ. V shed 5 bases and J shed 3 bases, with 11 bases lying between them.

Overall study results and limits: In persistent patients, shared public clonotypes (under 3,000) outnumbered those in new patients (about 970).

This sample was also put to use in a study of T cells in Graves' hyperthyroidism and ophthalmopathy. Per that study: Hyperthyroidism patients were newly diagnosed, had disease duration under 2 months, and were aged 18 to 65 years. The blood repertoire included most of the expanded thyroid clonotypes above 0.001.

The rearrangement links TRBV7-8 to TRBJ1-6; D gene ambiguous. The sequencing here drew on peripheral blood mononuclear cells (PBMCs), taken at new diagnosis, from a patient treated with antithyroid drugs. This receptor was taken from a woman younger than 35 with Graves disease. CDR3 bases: TGTGCCAGCAGCCATACACAGAACTATAATTCACCCCTCCACTTT. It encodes CASSHTQNYNSPLHF.